The 22 T cell receptor beta chains given below trace back to one sample, sequenced in a study of blood T cells in healthy people across ages. The second PCR ran about 6 to 12 cycles with a sample-barcoded 5' primer and J-beta primers. MiXCR, run by TCRdb on the 5' RACE reads, gives a single entry per CDR3 protein. The repertoire includes 650,000 to 900,000 distinct CDR3 sequences, 62% of them detected once, and around a quarter sits in the top ten. Sequenced material: blood. These receptors were collected from a man in his thirties or forties in good health.

The sample holds one count of this clonotype. The J gene is TRBJ2-6, the V gene TRBV12-3 or TRBV12-4, with D perhaps matching TRBD2 (5 bases). CDR3 length: 16 residues. V lost 7 bases, J lost 2 bases, and 15 bases lay in between. The CDR3 loop reads CASTRTAGAGANVLTF. DNA for the CDR3: TGTGCCAGCACCAGAACAGCCGGGGCTGGGGCCAACGTCCTGACTTTC.

J is TRBJ1-2 and V is TRBV6-1; no clear D. V was shortened by 8 bases and J by 1 base, with 2 bases between the two germline ends. Per germline, CDR1 MNHNS and CDR2 SASEGT. The CDR3 extends over 10 amino acids. The CDR3, as DNA: TGTGCCAGCGGTAACTATGGCTACACCTTC. Translating it yields CASGNYGYTF.

V is TRBV20-1 and J is TRBJ2-7, with 10 positions matching TRBD2. This CDR3 comprises 15 residues. Trimming removed 4 bases from V and 0 bases from J; junction bases left unmatched: 6. In germline, CDR1 is DFQATT, CDR2 SNEGSKA (reference sequence). CDR3 sequence: CSAMPPSGGSYEQYF. In DNA form, the CDR3 reads TGCAGTGCTATGCCCCCTAGCGGGGGCTCCTACGAGCAGTACTTC.

The chain has TRBV6-5 and TRBJ2-1; D possibly corresponds to TRBD1 (5 bases). This CDR3 region has 15 residues. V lost 0 bases, J lost 6 bases, and 12 bases lay in between. The germline CDR1 and CDR2 sequences are MNHEY and SVGAGI. The CDR3, as DNA: TGTGCCAGCAGTTACTCTTCAGGGTACAGCAATGAGCAGTTCTTC. Translated: CASSYSSGYSNEQFF.

The J gene is TRBJ2-7, the V gene TRBV14, with D tentatively TRBD1 (7 bases). V lost 0 bases and J lost 4, with 13 bases in between. This CDR3 is built from 15 residues. Per the germline V gene, CDR1 is SGHDN and CDR2 is FVKESK. The chain's CDR3 is CASSQDLPGGYEQYF. The CDR3 DNA reads as TGTGCCAGCAGCCAAGATCTACCAGGGGGGTACGAGCAGTACTTC. Looking up the rest from reference TRBV14 and TRBJ2-7 gives the full variable domain: EAGVTQFPSHSVIEKGQTVTLRCDPISGHDNLYWYRRVMGKEIKFLLHFVKESKQDESGMPNNRFLAERTGGTYSTLKVQPAELEDSGVYFCASSQDLPGGYEQYFGPGTRLTVT.

Written as DNA, the CDR3 is TGCGCCAGCAGCTTGGAGGCAGGGATGGATACGCAGTATTTT. It yields the protein CASSLEAGMDTQYF. The chain joins TRBV5-1 to TRBJ2-3, with D maybe TRBD1 (5 bases). The V and J ends lost 0 bases and 6 bases respectively, with 11 bases between them. Germline V gene lookup returns CDR1 SGHRS and CDR2 YFSETQ. The CDR3 is made up of 14 amino acids.

The table lists this clonotype with a few counts. The chain employs TRBV2 and TRBJ1-2, with 10 bases lining up with TRBD1. The V segment lost 1 base and the J segment 4 bases; nucleotides outside the gene matches: 3. The CDR3 has 15 amino acids. The germline gives CDR1 SNHLY, CDR2 FYNNEI. CDR3 loop: CASSEVGQGSYGYTF. The CDR3 DNA sequence: TGTGCCAGCAGTGAAGTGGGACAGGGGTCCTATGGCTACACCTTC.

The rearrangement uses TRBV10-3 and TRBJ1-2; 9 bases are a match to TRBD1. The CDR3 runs 14 residues. The germline V gene has CDR1 ENHRY and CDR2 SYGVKD. Trimming removed 3 bases from V and 7 bases from J; junction bases left unmatched: 6. The CDR3 nucleotides read TGTGCCATCAGTGAAGACAGGGGGACTGGTGGCTACACCTTC. Encoded protein: CAISEDRGTGGYTF.

The chain links TRBV7-2 to TRBJ1-6, with D uncertain. The CDR3 has 16 residues. Trimming took off 5 bases at V and 6 bases at J, with 17 bases between the two ends. CDR1 and CDR2 from the germline V gene are SGHTA and FQGNSA. The CDR3 coding sequence is TGTGCCAGCAGCCCCCATGAACCTAGATCTAATTCACCCCTCCACTTT. Protein sequence: CASSPHEPRSNSPLHF. Full variable domain (rest looked up from reference TRBV7-2 and TRBJ1-6): GAGVSQSPSNKVTEKGKDVELRCDPISGHTALYWYRQSLGQGLEFLIYFQGNSAPDKSGLPSDRFSAERTGGSVSTLTIQRTQQEDSAVYLCASSPHEPRSNSPLHFGNGTRLTVT.

The J gene is TRBJ2-1, the V gene TRBV7-2; D remains ambiguous. Germline values: CDR1 SGHTA, CDR2 FQGNSA. CDR3 length: 15 residues. Trimming took off 4 bases at V and 3 bases at J, with 13 bases between the two ends. The CDR3 region is CASSSRRTVYNEQFF. CDR3 nucleotides: TGTGCCAGCAGCTCGAGAAGGACGGTCTACAATGAGCAGTTCTTC.

This clonotype was seen more than once but under ten times. This chain joins TRBV7-2 and TRBJ2-5; D is undetermined. Germline loops: CDR1 SGHTA, CDR2 FQGNSA. The CDR3 extends over 11 amino acids. Trimming cost V 2 bases and J 11 bases, with 9 bases left between them. CDR3 amino acids: CASSLINEQYF. CDR3 DNA: TGTGCCAGCAGCTTAATCAATGAGCAGTACTTC.

This clonotype was counted only a few times. The V gene is TRBV29-1, the J gene TRBJ2-4, with TRBD1 matching 8 bases. The J call may be incorrect, as the DNA end agrees better with TRBJ2-7. The CDR3 has 14 amino acids. Germline CDR1 SQVTM, CDR2 ANQGSEA. The CDR3 protein is CSVRRSGQGYEQYF. The CDR3 coding sequence is TGCAGCGTTCGACGATCCGGACAGGGCTACGAGCAGTACTTC.

This clonotype came up a few times. The chain links TRBV12-3 or TRBV12-4 to TRBJ2-7, with unresolved D. The CDR3 spans 15 residues. V was shortened by 3 bases and J by 3 bases, with 15 bases between the two germline ends. CDR3 sequence (DNA): TGTGCCAGCAGTTTCCCCCCCCAGGACGTCTACGAGCAGTACTTC. Protein: CASSFPPQDVYEQYF.

This clonotype came up a few times. The chain carries TRBV7-2 and TRBJ1-4, with D perhaps TRBD1 (6 bases). Trimming removed 4 bases at V and 7 bases at J, with 16 bases between. CDR1 and CDR2 (germline): SGHTA, FQGNSA. The CDR3 contains 15 residues. In nucleotides, the CDR3 is TGTGCCAGCAGCTGGTCGGGGGCGAGGGGTGAAAAACTGTTTTTT. Its translation is CASSWSGARGEKLFF.

This clonotype appeared a few times. V and J are TRBV9 and TRBJ2-5; 7 nucleotides line up with TRBD2. The CDR3 spans 14 residues. Germline V gene sequence: CDR1 SGDLS, CDR2 YYNGEE. V was pared by 0 bases and J by 5 bases, with 4 bases of the junction left unmatched. CDR3 DNA: TGTGCCAGCAGCGTAGGTCGGGGGGAGGAGACCCAGTACTTC. Amino acids: CASSVGRGEETQYF.

This chain connects TRBV7-2 to TRBJ2-1; D possibly corresponds to TRBD2 (5 bases). This CDR3 spans 14 amino acids. Germline CDR1 is SGHTA and CDR2 is FQGNSA. Between the trimmed V and J ends, which lost 5 bases and 6 bases, there was a span of 14 bases. The chain's CDR3 is CASSPSTSVNEQFF. The DNA of the CDR3 is TGTGCCAGCAGCCCCAGTACTAGTGTCAATGAGCAGTTCTTC.

The chain is built from TRBV29-1 and TRBJ1-1; TRBD1 might be the D (6 bases). V was cut by 6 bases and J by 1 base, with 15 bases left in between. Germline CDR1 and CDR2: SQVTM and ANQGSEA. The CDR3 length is 14 residues. The chain's CDR3 is CSVQQGMGNTEAFF. CDR3 bases: TGCAGCGTCCAACAGGGAATGGGGAACACTGAAGCTTTCTTT.

The CDR3 sequence: CASSLQADYGYTF. As DNA, the CDR3 is TGTGCCAGCAGCTTGCAGGCAGACTATGGCTACACCTTC. V is TRBV5-6 and J is TRBJ1-2; D unresolved. Germline V gene sequence: CDR1 SGHDT, CDR2 YYEEEE. V lost 1 base and J lost 3, with 7 bases in between. The CDR3 loop spans 13 amino acids.

The V call is TRBV7-2, the J call TRBJ2-4; perhaps TRBD2 as D (5 bases). Gene TRBJ2-7 matches the end of the DNA better, so the J call may be wrong. Germline CDR1 SGHTA, CDR2 FQGNSA. This CDR3 contains 16 residues. The CDR3 region is CASSLDNRVGDYEQYF. The CDR3 DNA follows: TGTGCCAGCAGCTTAGACAACAGAGTCGGGGACTACGAGCAGTACTTC.

About this clonotype: A much larger clone lies a single base off, so this may be a read error. The chain has TRBV20-1 and TRBJ2-7; D is perhaps TRBD1 (5 bases). In germline, CDR1 is DFQATT, CDR2 SNEGSKA (reference sequence). The CDR3 sequence is 15 residues long. V lost 1 base and J 2 bases, leaving 15 bases between the germline ends. CDR3 in amino acids: CSARARGASPYEQYF. CDR3 bases: TGCAGTGCTAGAGCGCGTGGGGCCAGCCCCTACGAGCAGTACTTC.

V is TRBV2 and J is TRBJ2-4; D tentatively fits TRBD1 or TRBD2 (5 bases each). The end of the DNA aligns better with TRBJ2-7, so the J call may be wrong. This CDR3 contains 14 residues. CDR1 SNHLY and CDR2 FYNNEI come from the germline V gene. CDR3 protein: CASTRDGISYEQYF. Here the CDR3 DNA reads TGTGCCAGCACTCGGGACGGGATCTCCTACGAGCAGTACTTC.

This clonotype came up a few times. CDR3 DNA sequence: TGCAGCGCCGGACAGGGTCCCCTCGAGCAGTACTTC. The encoded protein is CSAGQGPLEQYF. The chain joins TRBV29-1 to TRBJ2-5; TRBD1 agrees at 8 bases. The J call is uncertain, as TRBJ2-7 better fits the DNA end. This CDR3 has 12 amino acids. Looked up from germline, CDR1 is SQVTM and CDR2 is ANQGSEA.